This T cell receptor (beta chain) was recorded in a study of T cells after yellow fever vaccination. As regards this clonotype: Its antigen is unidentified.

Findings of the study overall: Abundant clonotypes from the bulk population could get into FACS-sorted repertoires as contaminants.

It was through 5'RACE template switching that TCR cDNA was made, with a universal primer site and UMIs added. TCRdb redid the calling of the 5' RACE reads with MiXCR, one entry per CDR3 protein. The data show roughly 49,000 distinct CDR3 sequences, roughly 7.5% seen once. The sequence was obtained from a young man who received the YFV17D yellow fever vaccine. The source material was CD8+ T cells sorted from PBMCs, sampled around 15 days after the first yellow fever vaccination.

CDR3 bases: TGTGCCAGCAGTTACGTGGATAGCAATCAGCCCCAGCATTTT. Translating it yields CASSYVDSNQPQHF. The genes are TRBV6-2 or TRBV6-3 and TRBJ1-5; D not certain. The V gene lost 2 bases and the J gene lost 0 bases, with 5 bases spanning the gap. The CDR3 totals 14 residues. Germline V gene data show CDR1 as MNHEY and CDR2 as SVGEGT.